This TCR beta chain was identified in a study of T cells after yellow fever vaccination (dated by TCRdb to about 2019). About the investigation overall: The SMART-Seq v4 Ultra Low Input RNA kit was used to prepare libraries from fractions with low cell numbers. Bulk TCR alpha and beta repertoires were sequenced longitudinally to track T-cell clones before and after primary and booster YFV17D yellow fever vaccination. Two healthy male donors, one aged 18 to 29 and one aged 30 to 40 years, were included in the cohort. Blood samples were taken at several timepoints before and after primary and secondary immunization, and bulk PBMC replicates and cell subsets were isolated.

The meaning of the sample's treatment or condition label: live attenuated yellow fever vaccine strain. A standard Ficoll-Paque protocol was used to isolate PBMCs from peripheral blood. Dynabeads CD4 and CD8 positive selection kits were used to isolate CD4 and CD8 T-cell fractions. TriZol was used to extract RNA from bulk PBMCs, from CD4 and CD8 fractions, and from dextramer-positive and dextramer-negative fractions. The research as a whole found: A small share of clonotypes occurred in both CD4 and CD8 compartments, likely arising from convergent recombination. Compared with the primary T-cell response, the secondary T-cell response was faster but weaker, reaching its peak on day 5 rather than on day 15. Because only a couple of donors were included in the study, the extent to which the findings can be generalized is limited. Computational filtering was needed because FACS-sorted repertoires could contain abundant contaminating clonotypes from the bulk population. Most clones expanded after primary vaccination were re-detected after the booster (approximately 96% of CD4 and roughly 85% of CD8), suggesting broad memory maintenance.

Trimming at the junction amounts to 1 base on V and 6 bases on J, and the germline ends lie 11 bases apart. Taken from cysteine to phenylalanine, the CDR3 has 14 residues. This entry keeps only the CDR3 DNA: 42 bases, framed from base 1. The CDR1 and CDR2 encoded by the germline V gene (reference sequence) are SGHKS and YYEKEE. In the case of this clonotype: The antigen it binds to is not known. There are no base qualities to consult, and no much larger clone falls within one base.

TCR cDNA was made using 5'RACE template switching, a step that added a universal primer site and unique molecular identifiers. cDNA synthesis was primed from both the TCR alpha and TCR beta constant segments. Libraries were amplified in two PCR steps, with sample barcodes and sequencing adapters added in the second step. Sequencing of libraries was performed on Illumina HiSeq 2500 (2x100 bp) or NovaSeq (2x150 bp). The study's own analysis went as follows. MIGEC was used to demultiplex reads and collapse the reads into UMI consensus sequences, and MiXCR was used for V(D)J alignment. Clonotypes responding to the vaccine were identified with edgeR on replicate PBMC samples, with the criteria of FDR below 0.01 and a log2 fold change above 5 up to day 15. Each bulk clonotype was labeled CD4 or CD8 based on which sequenced repertoire, CD4 or CD8, contained the clonotype at higher abundance. In-frame beta chains were kept once TCRdb had trimmed the public reads at Q25 with fastp and called clones with MiXCR. Merged by CDR3 protein, the rows form single entries marked with the most common genes and DNA. TCRdb's processing, not the authors', yielded these V and J calls. The sample records over 130,000 distinct CDR3 sequences, roughly 8.2% of which are singletons. Together, the top ten hold under 0.85% of the sample.

Here the sequenced sample was CD4+ T cells sorted from PBMCs, taken 5 days after the yellow fever booster vaccination. The chain employs TRBV5-5 and TRBJ2-4, with no reliable assignment of the D segment. The origin of this receptor is a man aged 30 to 45 who received the YFV17D yellow fever vaccine. The CDR3: CASSLSTEINIQYF. The bases read TGTGCCAGCAGCTTGTCGACTGAGATAAACATTCAGTACTTC.